This TCR beta chain was captured in a study of identical twins. Study-level results: Alpha sequences that were out-of-frame and twin-shared showed an excess of low generation probability.

All donors comprised healthy Caucasians. The authors used template switching to add a universal primer site and gave cDNA unique molecular identifiers. TCRdb reanalysed the 5' RACE reads using MiXCR and keeps one entry per CDR3 protein. Among about 330,000 distinct CDR3 sequences listed, over 9% were seen once. CDR3 size: 15 residues. V was trimmed by 5 bases and J by 7 bases, leaving 18 bases between them. Germline CDR1 SEHNR, CDR2 FQNEAQ (reference sequence). This clonotype has just a few counts. Its target is not known. These data were likewise used in another study, on yellow fever vaccine responses in identical twins.

The rearrangement uses TRBV7-9 and TRBJ2-1, with D perhaps assigned TRBD1 or TRBD2 (5 bases each). The material sequenced was CD8+ T cells sorted from blood. The origin of this receptor is a woman aged 18-30 years in good health. This CDR3 reads CASSPGPAAYNEQFF. DNA for the CDR3: TGTGCCAGCAGCCCGGGACCCGCTGCTTATAATGAGCAGTTCTTC.